Detailed here is one T cell receptor beta chain. One junction end does not reproduce the germline sequence, and a read error may be involved. The data are from a study of T cell responses to AZD1222 COVID-19 vaccine. Here immunoSEQ multiplex PCR was the method, and the copy in TCRdb shows in-frame clones only, minus some. This sample has 150,000 to 190,000 clones, with around 87% found just once. Germline V gene sequence: CDR1 SNHLY, CDR2 FYNNEI. The CDR3 is 12 residues long. Analysis merged second doses at about 4 or about 12 weeks. V is TRBV2 and J is TRBJ2-7; D may be TRBD2 (6 bases). The sequenced sample was peripheral blood, obtained 28 days after the second AZD1222 dose. The clonotype was recovered from an adult who received the AZD1222 COVID-19 vaccine. In DNA, the CDR3 is TGTGCCAGCAATGAAATTAGCGGCGAGCAGTACTTC. Translated, it gives CASNEISGEQYF.